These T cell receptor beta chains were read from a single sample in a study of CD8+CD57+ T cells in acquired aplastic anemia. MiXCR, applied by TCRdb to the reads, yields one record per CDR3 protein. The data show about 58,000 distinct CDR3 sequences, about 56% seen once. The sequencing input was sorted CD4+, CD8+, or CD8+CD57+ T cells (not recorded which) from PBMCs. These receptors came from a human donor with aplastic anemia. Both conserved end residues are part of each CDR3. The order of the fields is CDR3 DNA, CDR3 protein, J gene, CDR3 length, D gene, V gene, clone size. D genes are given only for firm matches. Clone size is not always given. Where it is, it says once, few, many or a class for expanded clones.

TGTGCCAGCAGTTACTCAGTAAGCGGGGGGATAGATACGCAGTATTTT | CASSYSVSGGIDTQYF | TRBJ2-3 | 16 | TRBD2 | TRBV6-5 | many
TGCAGCTTACATTTGTACAATGAGCAGTTCTTC | CSLHLYNEQFF | TRBJ2-1 | 11 | - | TRBV29-1 | many
TGCAGCGGGGGACGGATTCCCTCGTTTTTGGGGTACGAGCAGTACTTC | CSGGRIPSFLGYEQYF | TRBJ2-7 | 16 | - | TRBV29-1 | -
TGTGCCAGCAGCACCCGGACAGCTACGCTACAGTTCTTC | CASSTRTATLQFF | TRBJ2-1 | 13 | - | TRBV5-6 | many
TGTGCCAGCTCACCATCAGGAGACACCATATATTTT | CASSPSGDTIYF | TRBJ1-3 | 12 | - | TRBV18 | many
TGCAGCCCTGGGGCTAGCGGGGTGGCAGATACGCAGTATTTT | CSPGASGVADTQYF | TRBJ2-3 | 14 | TRBD2 | TRBV20-1 | many
TGTGCCACCAGTGATTTCGAACAGGGGGCTTCAGAACACCACAATGAGCAGTTCTTC | CATSDFEQGASEHHNEQFF | TRBJ2-1 | 19 | TRBD1 | TRBV24-1 | many
TGTGCCAGCTCGACCCAGGGTGATGGGTCACCCCTCCACTTT | CASSTQGDGSPLHF | TRBJ1-6 | 14 | - | TRBV7-9 | -
TGTGCCAGCAGTGAAGGACGGAGCTACACCTTC | CASSEGRSYTF | TRBJ1-2 | 11 | - | TRBV2 | -
TGCGCCAGCAGCTTGGCCGCGTCGAGGACCGGGGAGCTGTTTTTT | CASSLAASRTGELFF | TRBJ2-2 | 15 | - | TRBV5-1 | many
TGTGCCAGCAGAGAGAGGGGGGGTCGAGAAAAACTGTTTTTT | CASRERGGREKLFF | TRBJ1-4 | 14 | - | TRBV25-1 | medium-sized
TGTGCCAGCAGCAACAGGGAGGACTATGGCTACACCTTC | CASSNREDYGYTF | TRBJ1-2 | 13 | - | TRBV12-3/TRBV12-4 | -
TGTGCCAGCAGTGAACCACAGGGATGGACCCAGTACTTC | CASSEPQGWTQYF | TRBJ2-5 | 13 | - | TRBV25-1 | -
TGTGCCACCAGCTCCCGCGGCTACGAGCAGTACTTC | CATSSRGYEQYF | TRBJ2-7 | 12 | - | TRBV15 | once
TGTGCCAGCAGTCACTACGAGCAGTACTTC | CASSHYEQYF | TRBJ2-7 | 10 | - | TRBV25-1 | -
TGTGCCAGCAGCCGGTCCTCCCTCCAAGAGACCCAGTACTTC | CASSRSSLQETQYF | TRBJ2-5 | 14 | - | TRBV7-9 | -
TGTGCCAGCAGCCTCAGGGGGGGGGGCCAGCCCCAGCATTTT | CASSLRGGGQPQHF | TRBJ1-5 | 14 | TRBD1 | TRBV27 | many
TGTGCCAGCACCCTTACATACTCCGAGGAGACCCAGTACTTC | CASTLTYSEETQYF | TRBJ2-5 | 14 | - | TRBV6-1 | -
TGTGCCAGCAGTTTCGGGGCAACTGGAAACACCATATATTTT | CASSFGATGNTIYF | TRBJ1-3 | 14 | - | TRBV27 | few
TGTGCCACCTATGACAGAGGTGCGCCTAATCAGCCCCAGCATTTT | CATYDRGAPNQPQHF | TRBJ1-5 | 15 | - | TRBV19 | once
TGCGCCAGCAGACTAGGGGGCGGGGGGGCGTTTGAGCAGTTCTTC | CASRLGGGGAFEQFF | TRBJ2-1 | 15 | TRBD2 | TRBV4-1 | -
TGCAGCGCGGGGGACATCGTGAACACTGAAGCTTTCTTT | CSAGDIVNTEAFF | TRBJ1-1 | 13 | - | TRBV29-1 | -
TGCAGCGTTGTGCAGGCCTACAATGAGCAGTACTTC | CSVVQAYNEQYF | TRBJ2-7 | 12 | - | TRBV29-1 | -
TGTGCCAGCACCCCAGGGTTTGAGGTGAACACTGAAGCTTTCTTT | CASTPGFEVNTEAFF | TRBJ1-1 | 15 | - | TRBV6-6 | many
TGTGCCAGCAGCGGGGGAGTTGGGGCCAAACTGTTTTTT | CASSGGVGAKLFF | TRBJ1-4 | 13 | - | TRBV5-6 | many
TGTGCCATCAGTGTCAGGGATGGCACCGGGGAGCTGTTTTTT | CAISVRDGTGELFF | TRBJ2-2 | 14 | - | TRBV10-3 | -
TGTGCCAGCAGTGAATGGGGACGGAACTCTGGGGCCAACGTCCTGACTTTC | CASSEWGRNSGANVLTF | TRBJ2-6 | 17 | - | TRBV25-1 | -
TGTGCCATCAGTGAAGTGGCAGGCGGACCTCACACAGATACGCAGTATTTT | CAISEVAGGPHTDTQYF | TRBJ2-3 | 17 | - | TRBV10-3 | -
TGTGCCAGCAGCTTAGGGACGGAGAACTATGGCTACACCTTC | CASSLGTENYGYTF | TRBJ1-2 | 14 | - | TRBV7-9 | -
TGCAGCGTTGAAGCGGGGGATACGGAGTACGAGCAGTACTTC | CSVEAGDTEYEQYF | TRBJ2-7 | 14 | - | TRBV29-1 | -
TGTGCCACCAGCCCCCAAATAGCGGACAGAAGCTACGAGCAGTACTTC | CATSPQIADRSYEQYF | TRBJ2-7 | 16 | - | TRBV15 | -
TGTGCCAGCAGCGTGGATAATTCACCCCTCCACTTT | CASSVDNSPLHF | TRBJ1-6 | 12 | - | TRBV9 | -
TGTGCCATCAGTGAGTCTATTGGGGGGAACACTGAAGCTTTCTTT | CAISESIGGNTEAFF | TRBJ1-1 | 15 | - | TRBV10-3 | -
TGCGCCAGCAGCCAACTCGGGGGGGATACGCAGTATTTT | CASSQLGGDTQYF | TRBJ2-3 | 13 | TRBD2 | TRBV4-1 | many
TGTGCCAGCAGCCCAAGGGCAGGGGGCTTTTTCTCCTACGAGCAGTACTTC | CASSPRAGGFFSYEQYF | TRBJ2-7 | 17 | TRBD1 | TRBV9 | -
TGCAGTGCTGGAGACAGTTTTGGAAACACCATATATTTT | CSAGDSFGNTIYF | TRBJ1-3 | 13 | - | TRBV20-1 | many
TGTGCCAGCACTATGGACTACTCCTACAATGAGCAGTTCTTC | CASTMDYSYNEQFF | TRBJ2-1 | 14 | - | TRBV2 | -
TGTGCCGTAAGCAGCGGGAGTGGCTACGAGCAGTACTTC | CAVSSGSGYEQYF | TRBJ2-7 | 13 | TRBD2 | TRBV19 | -
TGTGCCATCAGTCCTAGCGGGGGGGCGTTCAATGAGCAGTTCTTC | CAISPSGGAFNEQFF | TRBJ2-1 | 15 | TRBD2 | TRBV10-3 | -
TGTGCCAGCAGTGTTGAGGGTAATCAGCCCCAGCATTTT | CASSVEGNQPQHF | TRBJ1-5 | 13 | - | TRBV2 | -
TGCAGCGGCACCCCAGGGCGCACTGAAGCTTTCTTT | CSGTPGRTEAFF | TRBJ1-1 | 12 | - | TRBV29-1 | -
TGTGCCAGCAGACTGAGGGGGGATGAGCAGTTCTTC | CASRLRGDEQFF | TRBJ2-1 | 12 | - | TRBV2 | medium-sized
TGCGCCAGCAGCCAAGATGGGGGGGAAGGGGGAGGTGGTGGCTACACCTTC | CASSQDGGEGGGGGYTF | TRBJ1-2 | 17 | - | TRBV4-3 | many
TGTGCCAGTAGGGCTGGGGCCATGAACACTGAAGCTTTCTTT | CASRAGAMNTEAFF | TRBJ1-1 | 14 | - | TRBV19 | -
TGTGCCAGCAGCGGGTTCAACTCCCTCAACACTGAAGCTTTCTTT | CASSGFNSLNTEAFF | TRBJ1-1 | 15 | - | TRBV9 | -
TGCAGCGGCACAGAGGGTACCGGGGAGCTGTTTTTT | CSGTEGTGELFF | TRBJ2-2 | 12 | - | TRBV29-1 | -
TGTGCCAGTAGTATCACCGACGGAGCCAATGAGCAGTTCTTC | CASSITDGANEQFF | TRBJ2-1 | 14 | - | TRBV19 | -
TGTGCCAGCAGCGCGGGGACAGGGCAATCTGCCTCCTACGAGCAGTACTTC | CASSAGTGQSASYEQYF | TRBJ2-7 | 17 | TRBD1 | TRBV9 | many
TGTGCCAGCAGTCCAGGGAAGGTGGGCACAGATACGCAGTATTTT | CASSPGKVGTDTQYF | TRBJ2-3 | 15 | - | TRBV5-6 | -
TGTGCCACCAGTGACCGGGGCCCTCAAGAGACCCAGTACTTC | CATSDRGPQETQYF | TRBJ2-5 | 14 | - | TRBV24-1 | -
TGTGCCACCCTTTACGTCCGAGGGCCTAACTATGGCTACACCTTC | CATLYVRGPNYGYTF | TRBJ1-2 | 15 | - | TRBV10-3 | -
TGTGCCATCACTGGACAGGGGGCAAACGAGCAGTACTTC | CAITGQGANEQYF | TRBJ2-7 | 13 | TRBD1 | TRBV10-3 | -
TGTGCCATCACACAGGATGGGAATCAGCCCCAGCATTTT | CAITQDGNQPQHF | TRBJ1-5 | 13 | - | TRBV10-3 | -
TGTGCCAGCAGTGAATCGGGACAGGGGGTCTACGAGCAGTACTTC | CASSESGQGVYEQYF | TRBJ2-7 | 15 | TRBD1 | TRBV25-1 | -
TGTGCCAGCAGCACCTCCGGCCAGGGCCTCTCCTACGAGCAGTACTTC | CASSTSGQGLSYEQYF | TRBJ2-7 | 16 | - | TRBV4-2 | many
TGTGCCAGCAGTGAAATGCAGGGATACTATGGCTACACCTTC | CASSEMQGYYGYTF | TRBJ1-2 | 14 | - | TRBV6-1 | -
TGTGCCAGCAGCCAGCGACAGGGTAACGACAATGAGCAGTTCTTC | CASSQRQGNDNEQFF | TRBJ2-1 | 15 | TRBD1 | TRBV11-2 | -
TGCAGCGTTGAAGGACTAGCGGGGGCTACGAGCTCCTACAATGAGCAGTTCTTC | CSVEGLAGATSSYNEQFF | TRBJ2-1 | 18 | TRBD2 | TRBV29-1 | few
TGCGCCAGCAGTGAGCCATGGGGTGAGCAGTTCTTC | CASSEPWGEQFF | TRBJ2-1 | 12 | - | TRBV10-2 | -
TGCAGTGCTAGCACGGTTCAACCCGGCGAGCAGTACTTC | CSASTVQPGEQYF | TRBJ2-7 | 13 | - | TRBV20-1 | -